Only a few counts were recorded for the clone carrying this T cell receptor beta chain. This specimen comes from a study of blood T cell repertoires in COVID-19. Study summary: Material from acute and convalescent COVID-19 was sourced from the United States, Italy and Spain. The cDNA or gDNA used as material had been derived from T cells, B-cell-depleted T cells, or PBMCs.

As processed by the authors: The authors estimated nucleated cell counts from reference gene primer amplification. Sequencing used immunoSEQ multiplex PCR; TCRdb keeps in-frame clones, though not all of them. The V and J calls and clone size were taken over from that table, and D and trimming were inferred from the DNA. Of about 140,000 clones listed, around 81% are singletons. This TCR derives from a human donor in a cohort sampled during active COVID-19. What was sequenced was peripheral blood.

The CDR3 loop is CASSVALAERETQYF. CDR3 in DNA: TGTGCCAGCAGCGTAGCTCTTGCAGAGCGAGAGACCCAGTACTTC. The rearrangement links TRBV9 to TRBJ2-5; D is undetermined. This CDR3 region has 15 residues. Trimming left V 0 bases short and J 4 bases short, with 13 bases between. Germline V CDR1 and CDR2: SGDLS, YYNGEE. Combining the CDR3 with reference TRBV9 and TRBJ2-5 gives the whole variable domain DSGVTQTPKHLITATGQRVTLRCSPRSGDLSVYWYQQSLDQGLQFLIQYYNGEERAKGNILERFSAQQFPDLHSELNLSSLELGDSALYFCASSVALAERETQYFGPGTRLLVL.